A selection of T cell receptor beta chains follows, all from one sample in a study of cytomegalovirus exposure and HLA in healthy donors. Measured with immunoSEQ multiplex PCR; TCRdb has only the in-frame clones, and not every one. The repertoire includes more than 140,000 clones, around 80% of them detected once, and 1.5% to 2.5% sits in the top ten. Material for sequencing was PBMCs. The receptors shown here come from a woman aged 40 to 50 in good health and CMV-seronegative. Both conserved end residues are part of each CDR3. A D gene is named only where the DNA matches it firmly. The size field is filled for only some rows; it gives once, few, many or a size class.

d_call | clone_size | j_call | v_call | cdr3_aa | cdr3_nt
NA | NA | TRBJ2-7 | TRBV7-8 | CASSLGPTLSYEQYF | TGTGCCAGCAGCTTAGGACCGACACTCTCCTACGAGCAGTACTTC
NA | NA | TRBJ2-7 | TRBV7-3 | CASSFKGGTYEQYF | TGTGCCAGCAGCTTTAAGGGCGGGACCTACGAGCAGTACTTC
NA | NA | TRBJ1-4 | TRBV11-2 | CASSLDRGATNEKLFF | TGTGCCAGCAGCTTAGATCGGGGGGCAACTAATGAAAAACTGTTTTTT
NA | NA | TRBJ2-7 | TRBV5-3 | CARSLVSGSYEQYF | TGTGCCAGAAGCTTGGTGTCAGGAAGTTACGAGCAGTACTTC
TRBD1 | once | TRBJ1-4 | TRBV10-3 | CAISPGQDNEKLFF | TGTGCCATCAGCCCAGGACAGGATAATGAAAAACTGTTTTTT
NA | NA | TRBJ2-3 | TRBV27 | CASSFSGGEFTDTQYF | TGTGCCAGCAGCTTTAGCGGAGGGGAGTTTACAGATACGCAGTATTTT
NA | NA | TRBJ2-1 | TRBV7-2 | CASSLVFRGVLDNEQFF | TGTGCCAGCAGCTTAGTCTTTCGGGGAGTTCTCGACAATGAGCAGTTCTTC
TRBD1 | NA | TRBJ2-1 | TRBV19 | CASSIEWGRGRIEQFF | TGTGCCAGTAGTATCGAATGGGGCAGGGGGCGGATTGAGCAGTTCTTC
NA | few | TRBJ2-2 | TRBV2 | CASSEGPTGELFF | TGTGCCAGCAGTGAGGGCCCGACCGGGGAGCTGTTTTTT
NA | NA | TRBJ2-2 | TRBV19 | CASSIVVPGELFF | TGTGCCAGTAGTATTGTCGTTCCCGGGGAGCTGTTTTTT